A single T cell receptor (beta chain) is shown here with its context. The data are from a study of technical replicates of blood from several donors. Trimming cost V 0 bases and J 0 bases, with 7 bases left between them. Germline loops: CDR1 MNHNS, CDR2 SASEGT. The CDR3 is 15 amino acids. Produced via immunoSEQ multiplex PCR; TCRdb's table is partial and in-frame only. The table lists about 70,000 clones, 85% to 95% of them singletons. The TCR was taken from a human donor in good health. This chain connects TRBV6-1 to TRBJ2-3; a weak D match, TRBD1 (6 bases). The sequenced sample consisted of T cells isolated from PBMCs. CDR3 sequence: CASSEAGASTDTQYF. The CDR3 DNA reads TGTGCCAGCAGTGAAGCGGGGGCAAGCACAGATACGCAGTATTTT.